This T cell receptor (beta chain) was captured by sequencing in a study of blood T cell repertoires in COVID-19. Across the whole study: The origin of the acute and convalescent COVID-19 samples was the United States, Italy and Spain. T cells, B-cell-depleted T cells, or PBMCs supplied cDNA or gDNA.

The V gene lost 0 bases and the J gene lost 3 bases, with 14 bases spanning the gap. CDR3 length: 16 residues. Germline loops: CDR1 MNHEY, CDR2 SVGAGI. Cohort assignment relied on participant-reported clinical history. In the original processing: Amplified reference gene primers provided the basis for estimating nucleated cell counts. Method: immunoSEQ multiplex PCR; TCRdb's copy keeps in-frame clones and lacks some. That table is the source of V, J and clone size, and D and trimming were worked out from the DNA. The table has about 220,000 clones, more than 70% seen once. V is TRBV6-5 and J is TRBJ1-2; D unresolved. Sequencing was performed on PBMCs or T cells enriched from blood (not recorded which). The receptor comes from a woman aged 40 to 50 with acute COVID-19. The CDR3 DNA reads as TGTGCCAGCAGTTACTCGACGAGGGAGACGCACTATGGCTACACCTTC. Its protein is CASSYSTRETHYGYTF.